The clone carrying this T cell receptor beta chain showed up many times. This entry comes from a study of tumor-infiltrating lymphocytes in oesophageal squamous cell carcinoma. TCRdb called the PCR reads again in MiXCR, with one record for every CDR3 protein. The sample consists of approximately 12,000 distinct CDR3 sequences, 45% to 70% of them appearing once. Germline trimming cut 3 bases from V and 6 bases from J; bases unmatched to any gene: 4. This CDR3 is 14 amino acids long. This TCR came from a female donor with esophageal squamous cell carcinoma. The material sequenced was esophageal tumor tissue. V usage is TRBV12-3 or TRBV12-4 and J usage is TRBJ2-1, with TRBD2 matching over 8 bases. The CDR3 is CASSFGLALNEQFF. The CDR3 region has the DNA TGTGCCAGCAGTTTCGGACTAGCCCTCAATGAGCAGTTCTTC.